This entry is about one TCR beta chain. The germline V and J ends were trimmed by 1 base and 0 bases, with 10 bases remaining between them. There are 16 residues in the CDR3. The germline gives CDR1 SGHVS, CDR2 FQNEAQ. This sample was included in a study of shared clonotypes between healthy human individuals. Profiled with immunoSEQ multiplex PCR; TCRdb holds only in-frame clones, not every one. The sample shows fewer than 600,000 clones, roughly four fifths of them seen only once. The chain employs TRBV7-8 and TRBJ1-5, with a tentative D call TRBD1 (6 bases). The sample comprised PBMCs. This sequence was found in a woman between 40 and 50 years old in good health. Some clones in this sample may be carry-over from other donors' samples. The CDR3 nucleotides are TGTGCCAGCAGCTTAGGGACAGCCCCTAGCAATCAGCCCCAGCATTTT. It codes for CASSLGTAPSNQPQHF.